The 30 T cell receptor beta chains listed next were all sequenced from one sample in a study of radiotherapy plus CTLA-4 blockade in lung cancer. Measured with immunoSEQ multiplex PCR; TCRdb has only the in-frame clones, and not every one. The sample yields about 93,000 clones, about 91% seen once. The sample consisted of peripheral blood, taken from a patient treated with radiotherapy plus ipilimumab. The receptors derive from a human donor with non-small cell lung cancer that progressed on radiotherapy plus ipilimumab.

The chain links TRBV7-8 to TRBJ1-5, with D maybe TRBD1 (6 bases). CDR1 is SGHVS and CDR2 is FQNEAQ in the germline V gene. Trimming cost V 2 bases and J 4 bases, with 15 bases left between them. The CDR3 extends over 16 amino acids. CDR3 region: CASSLFEGGPNQPQHF. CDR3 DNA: TGTGCCAGCAGCTTATTTGAGGGGGGACCGAATCAGCCCCAGCATTTT. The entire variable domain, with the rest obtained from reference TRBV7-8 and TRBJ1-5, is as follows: GAGVSQSPRYKVAKRGQDVALRCDPISGHVSLFWYQQALGQGPEFLTYFQNEAQLDKSGLPSDRFFAERPEGSVSTLKIQRTQQEDSAVYLCASSLFEGGPNQPQHFGDGTRLSIL.

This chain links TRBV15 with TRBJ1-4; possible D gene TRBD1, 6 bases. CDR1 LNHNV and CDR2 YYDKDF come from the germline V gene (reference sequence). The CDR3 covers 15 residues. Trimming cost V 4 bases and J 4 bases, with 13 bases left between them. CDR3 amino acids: CATSNGGRDNEKLFF. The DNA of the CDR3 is TGTGCCACCAGCAACGGGGGCAGGGATAATGAAAAACTGTTTTTT.

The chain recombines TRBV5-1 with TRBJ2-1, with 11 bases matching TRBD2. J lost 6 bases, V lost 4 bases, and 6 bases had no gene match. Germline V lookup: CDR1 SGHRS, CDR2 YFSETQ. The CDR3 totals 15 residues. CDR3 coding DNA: TGCGCCAGCAGCCAGGGACTAGCGGAACTCAATGAGCAGTTCTTC. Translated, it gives CASSQGLAELNEQFF.

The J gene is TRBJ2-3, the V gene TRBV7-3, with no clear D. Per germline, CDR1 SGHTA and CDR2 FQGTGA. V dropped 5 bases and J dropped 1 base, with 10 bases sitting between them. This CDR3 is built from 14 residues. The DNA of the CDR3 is TGTGCCAGCAGCCTCGTGGCGGGCACAGATACGCAGTATTTT. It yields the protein CASSLVAGTDTQYF. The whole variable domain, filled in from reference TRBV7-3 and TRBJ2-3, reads GAGVSQTPSNKVTEKGKYVELRCDPISGHTALYWYRQSLGQGPEFLIYFQGTGAADDSGLPNDRFFAVRPEGSVSTLKIQRTERGDSAVYLCASSLVAGTDTQYFGPGTRLTVL.

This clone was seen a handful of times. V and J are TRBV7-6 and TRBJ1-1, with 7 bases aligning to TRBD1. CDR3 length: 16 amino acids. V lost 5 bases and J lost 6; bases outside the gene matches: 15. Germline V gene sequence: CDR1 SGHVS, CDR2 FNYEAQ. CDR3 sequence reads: CASSLGRGRKKAEAFF. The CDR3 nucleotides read TGTGCCAGCAGCCTCGGGAGGGGGCGGAAAAAAGCTGAAGCTTTCTTT.

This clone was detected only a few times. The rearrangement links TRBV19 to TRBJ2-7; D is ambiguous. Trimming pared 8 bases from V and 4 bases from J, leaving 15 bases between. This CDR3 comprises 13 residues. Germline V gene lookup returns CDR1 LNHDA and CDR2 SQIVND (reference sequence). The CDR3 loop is CASARSLWYEQYF. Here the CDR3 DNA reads TGTGCCAGTGCGCGCAGCCTTTGGTACGAGCAGTACTTC.

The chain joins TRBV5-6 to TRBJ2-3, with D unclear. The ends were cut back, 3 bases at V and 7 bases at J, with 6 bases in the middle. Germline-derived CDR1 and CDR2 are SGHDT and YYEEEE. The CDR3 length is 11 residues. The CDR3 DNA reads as TGTGCCAGCAGCTGGGAAAATACGCAGTATTTT. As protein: CASSWENTQYF.

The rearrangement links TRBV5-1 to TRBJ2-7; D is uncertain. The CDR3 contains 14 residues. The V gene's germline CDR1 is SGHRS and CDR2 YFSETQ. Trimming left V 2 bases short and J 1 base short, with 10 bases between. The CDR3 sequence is CASSFDGPSYEQYF. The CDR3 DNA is TGCGCCAGCAGCTTCGACGGTCCATCCTACGAGCAGTACTTC.

The CDR3 reads CASSSQGPTEAFF. The CDR3 DNA reads as TGTGCCAGCAGCTCACAGGGACCTACTGAAGCTTTCTTT. V is TRBV7-3 and J is TRBJ1-1; a weak D match, TRBD1 (6 bases). The V and J ends lost 4 bases and 5 bases respectively, with 11 bases between them. Germline V gene lookup returns CDR1 SGHTA and CDR2 FQGTGA. This CDR3 has 13 amino acids.

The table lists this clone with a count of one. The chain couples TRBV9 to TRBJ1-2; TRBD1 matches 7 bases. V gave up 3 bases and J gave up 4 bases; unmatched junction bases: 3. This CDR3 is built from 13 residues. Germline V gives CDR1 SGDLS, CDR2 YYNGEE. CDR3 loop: CASSAGTAYGYTF. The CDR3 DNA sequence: TGTGCCAGCAGCGCTGGGACAGCCTATGGCTACACCTTC.

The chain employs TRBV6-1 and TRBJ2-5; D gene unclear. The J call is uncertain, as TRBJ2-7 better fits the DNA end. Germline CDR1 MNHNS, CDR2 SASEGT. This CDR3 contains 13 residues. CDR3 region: CASSPQPRYEQYF. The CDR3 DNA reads TGTGCCAGCAGTCCTCAGCCCCGCTACGAGCAGTACTTC.

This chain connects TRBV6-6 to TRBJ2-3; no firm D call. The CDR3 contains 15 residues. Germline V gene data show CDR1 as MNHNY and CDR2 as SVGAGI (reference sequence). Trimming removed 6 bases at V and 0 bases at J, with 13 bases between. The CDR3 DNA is TGTGCCAGCAGCCTAGACTGGGCTAGCACAGATACGCAGTATTTT. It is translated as CASSLDWASTDTQYF.

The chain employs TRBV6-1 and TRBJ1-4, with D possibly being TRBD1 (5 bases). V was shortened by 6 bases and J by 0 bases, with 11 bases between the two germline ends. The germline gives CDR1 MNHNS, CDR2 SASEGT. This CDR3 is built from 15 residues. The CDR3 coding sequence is TGTGCCAGCAGCCGGGACCCTCCAACTAATGAAAAACTGTTTTTT. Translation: CASSRDPPTNEKLFF.

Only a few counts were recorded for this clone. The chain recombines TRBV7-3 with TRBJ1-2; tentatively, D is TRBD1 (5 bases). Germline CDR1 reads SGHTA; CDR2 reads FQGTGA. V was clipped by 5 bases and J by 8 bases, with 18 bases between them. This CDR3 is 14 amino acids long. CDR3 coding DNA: TGTGCCAGCAGCCCCACGGGCCGCGGGGACGGCTACACCTTC. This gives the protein CASSPTGRGDGYTF.

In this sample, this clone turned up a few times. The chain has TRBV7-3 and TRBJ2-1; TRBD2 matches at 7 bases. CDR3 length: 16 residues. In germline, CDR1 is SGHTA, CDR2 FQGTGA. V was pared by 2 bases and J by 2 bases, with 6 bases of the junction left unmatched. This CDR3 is CASSLRGGSTYNEQFF. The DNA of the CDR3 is TGTGCCAGCAGCTTACGTGGCGGGAGTACCTACAATGAGCAGTTCTTC. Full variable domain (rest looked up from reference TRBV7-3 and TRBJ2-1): GAGVSQTPSNKVTEKGKYVELRCDPISGHTALYWYRQSLGQGPEFLIYFQGTGAADDSGLPNDRFFAVRPEGSVSTLKIQRTERGDSAVYLCASSLRGGSTYNEQFFGPGTRLTVL.

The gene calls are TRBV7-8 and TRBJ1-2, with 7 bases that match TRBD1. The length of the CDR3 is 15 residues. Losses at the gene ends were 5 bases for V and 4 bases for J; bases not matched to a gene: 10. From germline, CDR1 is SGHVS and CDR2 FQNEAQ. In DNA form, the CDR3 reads TGTGCCAGCAGCCCACGAACAGGGGTGGGCTATGGCTACACCTTC. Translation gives CASSPRTGVGYGYTF. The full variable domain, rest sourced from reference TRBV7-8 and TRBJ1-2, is GAGVSQSPRYKVAKRGQDVALRCDPISGHVSLFWYQQALGQGPEFLTYFQNEAQLDKSGLPSDRFFAERPEGSVSTLKIQRTQQEDSAVYLCASSPRTGVGYGYTFGSGTRLTVV.

CDR3 loop: CASSSTSQGPMNTEAFF. DNA of the CDR3: TGTGCCAGCAGTTCCACCTCACAGGGGCCGATGAACACTGAAGCTTTCTTT. The chain employs TRBV27 and TRBJ1-1; 7 bases fit TRBD1. This CDR3 comprises 17 residues. Looked up from germline, CDR1 is MNHEY and CDR2 is SMNVEV (reference sequence). V lost 4 bases to trimming and J lost 0 bases; unmatched junction nucleotides: 11.

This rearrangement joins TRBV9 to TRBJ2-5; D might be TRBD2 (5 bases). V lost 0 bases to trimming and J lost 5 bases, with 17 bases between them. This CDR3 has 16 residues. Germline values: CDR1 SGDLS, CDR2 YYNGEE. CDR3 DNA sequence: TGTGCCAGCAGCGTAGGGGTGGGAGAGGTGTCGGAGACCCAGTACTTC. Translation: CASSVGVGEVSETQYF.

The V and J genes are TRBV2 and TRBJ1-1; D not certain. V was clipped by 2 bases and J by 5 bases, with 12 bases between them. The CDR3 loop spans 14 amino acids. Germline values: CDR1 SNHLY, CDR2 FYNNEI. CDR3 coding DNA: TGTGCCAGCAGTGAATTTGGAGGGCGGACTGAAGCTTTCTTT. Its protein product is CASSEFGGRTEAFF.

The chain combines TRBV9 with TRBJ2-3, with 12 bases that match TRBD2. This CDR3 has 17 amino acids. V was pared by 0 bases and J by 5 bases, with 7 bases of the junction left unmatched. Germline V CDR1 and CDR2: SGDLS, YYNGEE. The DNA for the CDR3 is TGTGCCAGCAGCGTAGACGGTCTAGCGGGAGGGCAAGATACGCAGTATTTT. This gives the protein CASSVDGLAGGQDTQYF.

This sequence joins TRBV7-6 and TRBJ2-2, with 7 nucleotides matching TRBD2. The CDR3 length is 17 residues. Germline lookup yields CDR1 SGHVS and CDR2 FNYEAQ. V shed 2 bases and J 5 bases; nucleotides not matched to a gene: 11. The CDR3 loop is CASSLYPAGMVTGELFF. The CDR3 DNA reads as TGTGCCAGCAGCTTATATCCAGCGGGAATGGTTACCGGGGAGCTGTTTTTT. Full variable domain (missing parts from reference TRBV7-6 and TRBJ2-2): GAGVSQSPRYKVTKRGQDVALRCDPISGHVSLYWYRQALGQGPEFLTYFNYEAQQDKSGLPNDRFSAERPEGSISTLTIQRTEQRDSAMYRCASSLYPAGMVTGELFFGEGSRLTVL.

CDR3 coding DNA: TGCGCCAGCAGCTTGGGGGCCGGGTGGGAGCGGGAAAAGAATGAGCAGTTCTTC. This translates into CASSLGAGWEREKNEQFF. The V gene is TRBV5-1, the J gene TRBJ2-1, with 7 bases fitting TRBD2. This CDR3 region has 18 residues. J was trimmed by 7 bases and V by 0 bases; bases with no gene match: 16. The germline CDR1 and CDR2 sequences are SGHRS and YFSETQ.

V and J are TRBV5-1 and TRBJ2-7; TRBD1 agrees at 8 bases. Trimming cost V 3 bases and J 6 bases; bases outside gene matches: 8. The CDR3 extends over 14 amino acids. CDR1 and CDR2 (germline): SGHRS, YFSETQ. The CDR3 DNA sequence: TGCGCCAGCAGCTACCGGGACAGGTCTGGCGAGCAGTACTTC. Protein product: CASSYRDRSGEQYF.

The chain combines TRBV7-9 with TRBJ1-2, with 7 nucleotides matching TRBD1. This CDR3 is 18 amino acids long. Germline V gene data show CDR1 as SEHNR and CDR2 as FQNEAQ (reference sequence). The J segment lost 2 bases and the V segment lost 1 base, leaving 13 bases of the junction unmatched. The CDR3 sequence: CASSLGPGQKGGNYGYTF. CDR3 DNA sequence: TGTGCCAGCAGCTTAGGACCGGGACAGAAAGGTGGGAACTATGGCTACACCTTC.

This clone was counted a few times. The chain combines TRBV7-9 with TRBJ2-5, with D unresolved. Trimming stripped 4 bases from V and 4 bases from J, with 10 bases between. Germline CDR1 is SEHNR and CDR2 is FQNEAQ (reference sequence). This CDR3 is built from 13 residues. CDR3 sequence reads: CASSYQAGETQYF. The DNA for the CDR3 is TGTGCCAGCAGCTATCAGGCCGGAGAGACCCAGTACTTC.

CDR3 bases: TGCAGCGTTGATGGGGACAGGGCCGGGGAGCTGTTTTTT. It yields the protein CSVDGDRAGELFF. The J gene is TRBJ2-2, the V gene TRBV29-1; 9 nucleotides line up with TRBD1. V trimming: 3 bases; J trimming: 6 bases; junction bases outside the gene matches: 2. Germline V gives CDR1 SQVTM, CDR2 ANQGSEA. CDR3 size: 13 residues.

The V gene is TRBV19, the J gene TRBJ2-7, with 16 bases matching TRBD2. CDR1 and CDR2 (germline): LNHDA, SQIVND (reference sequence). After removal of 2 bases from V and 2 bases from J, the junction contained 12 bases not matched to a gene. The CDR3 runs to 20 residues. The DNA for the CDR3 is TGTGCCAGTAGTATACCCACCGCGGGGACTAGCGGGAGGGCCGCCTACGAGCAGTACTTC. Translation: CASSIPTAGTSGRAAYEQYF.

The CDR3 nucleotides are TGTGCCACCTCGCGACTAGGGGCCAACGTCCTGACTTTC. This translates into CATSRLGANVLTF. This chain uses TRBV6-5 with TRBJ2-6; TRBD2 might be the D (5 bases). Germline CDR1 and CDR2: MNHEY and SVGAGI. The V and J ends lost 10 bases and 4 bases respectively, with 11 bases between them. The length of the CDR3 is 13 residues.

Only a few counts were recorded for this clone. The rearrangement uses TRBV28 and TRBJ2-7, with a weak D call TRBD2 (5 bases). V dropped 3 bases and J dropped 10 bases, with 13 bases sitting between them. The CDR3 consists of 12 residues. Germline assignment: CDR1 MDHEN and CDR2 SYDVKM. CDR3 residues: CASSFGDKGQYF. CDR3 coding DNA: TGTGCCAGCAGTTTCGGGGATAAGGGTCAGTACTTC.

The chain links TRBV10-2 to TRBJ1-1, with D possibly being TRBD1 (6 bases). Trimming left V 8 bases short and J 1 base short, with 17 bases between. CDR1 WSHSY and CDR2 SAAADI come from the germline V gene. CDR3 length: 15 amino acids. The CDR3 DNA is TGCGCCAGCTTGGGACATATGGTAAGGAACACTGAAGCTTTCTTT. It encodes CASLGHMVRNTEAFF.